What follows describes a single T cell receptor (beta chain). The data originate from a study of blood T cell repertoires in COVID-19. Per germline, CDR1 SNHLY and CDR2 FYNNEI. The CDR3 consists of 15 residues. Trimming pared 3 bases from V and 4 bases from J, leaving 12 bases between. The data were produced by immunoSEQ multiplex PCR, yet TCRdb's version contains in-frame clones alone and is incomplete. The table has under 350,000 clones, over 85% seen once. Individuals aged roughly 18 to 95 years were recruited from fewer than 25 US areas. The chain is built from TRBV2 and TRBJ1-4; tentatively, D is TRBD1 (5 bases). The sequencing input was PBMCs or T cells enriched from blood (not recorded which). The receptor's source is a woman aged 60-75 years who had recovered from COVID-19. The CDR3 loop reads CASSEGRALNEKLFF. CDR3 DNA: TGTGCCAGCAGTGAGGGCAGGGCGCTTAATGAAAAACTGTTTTTT.